One and the same sample provided the 3 T cell receptor beta chains below, sequenced in a study of blood T cell repertoires in COVID-19. The repertoire was sequenced with immunoSEQ multiplex PCR; TCRdb's copy has only in-frame clones and lacks some. The sample lists 100,000 or so clones, roughly 87% occurring once. Sequenced material: peripheral blood. The receptors derive from a woman between 50 and 59 years old with COVID-19, enrolled during active disease.

This chain links TRBV14 with TRBJ2-5, with 7 bases lining up with TRBD1. V trimming: 0 bases; J trimming: 5 bases; junction bases outside the gene matches: 30. CDR1 and CDR2 (germline): SGHDN, FVKESK. This CDR3 is built from 23 residues. This chain's CDR3 is CASSQDDPPTPLDRDGDGETQYF. DNA of the CDR3: TGTGCCAGCAGCCAAGACGACCCCCCCACCCCGCTAGACAGGGATGGTGATGGGGAGACCCAGTACTTC.

This chain connects TRBV29-1 to TRBJ1-2, with 8 bases lining up with TRBD1. The CDR3 totals 14 residues. Germline V lookup: CDR1 SQVTM, CDR2 ANQGSEA. The junction had 9 bases not matched to a gene; V was cut back by 6 bases and J by 3 bases. The chain's CDR3 is CSVGQGVDDYGYTF. The CDR3 nucleotides read TGCAGCGTCGGACAGGGTGTGGATGACTATGGCTACACCTTC.

The chain links TRBV2 to TRBJ2-1; D might be TRBD2 (7 bases). Germline values: CDR1 SNHLY, CDR2 FYNNEI. Trimming left V 2 bases short and J 10 bases short, with 12 bases between. The CDR3 totals 13 residues. The CDR3 here is CASSERTGGEQFF. The CDR3 region has the DNA TGTGCCAGCAGTGAACGTACGGGGGGCGAGCAGTTCTTC.